This T cell receptor (beta chain) emerged from a study of blood T cell repertoires in COVID-19. The protocol was immunoSEQ multiplex PCR, while the TCRdb copy is restricted to in-frame clones and leaves out a portion. The sample lists roughly 200,000 clones, less than 85% occurring once. CDR1 and CDR2 (germline): SGHAT, FQNNGV. The germline V and J ends were trimmed by 1 base and 8 bases, with 14 bases remaining between them. CDR3 length: 14 residues. This clonotype was obtained from a woman aged 60-70 years with acute COVID-19. The sequencing input was PBMCs or T cells enriched from blood (not recorded which). The chain carries TRBV11-2 and TRBJ1-2; possibly TRBD1 for D (5 bases). The CDR3 bases are TGTGCCAGCAGCTTAGGCTCCCTCTGGGGCGGCTACACCTTC. Its translation is CASSLGSLWGGYTF.